In this sample, the clone carrying this T cell receptor (beta chain) turned up once. The sample originates from a study of tumor-infiltrating lymphocytes in primary liver carcinoma. This CDR3 is built from 14 residues. The germline V and J ends were trimmed by 4 bases and 4 bases, with 14 bases remaining between them. The V gene's germline CDR1 is SGHRS and CDR2 YFSETQ. Synthesis of TCR beta cDNA was carried out from 450 to 500 ng total RNA with a constant-region primer. Three nested multiplex PCR rounds, a slightly modified ARM-PCR, produced the libraries for TCR beta. A C-beta reverse primer was combined with TRBV1-TRBV30 forward primers in the first two PCR rounds, and each round had 10 cycles. MiXCR, run by TCRdb on the multiplex PCR reads, gives a single entry per CDR3 protein. Altogether 180,000 or so distinct CDR3 sequences are present, 60% being singletons, with the ten largest covering less than 75%.

Researchers drew blood RNA from unsorted whole blood and extracted germline DNA as well. This chain links TRBV5-1 with TRBJ2-5, with D perhaps TRBD1 or TRBD2 (5 bases each). The clonotype was recovered from a man aged 40-49 years with primary liver carcinoma and hepatitis B virus infection. Sequencing was performed on peripheral blood. The chain's CDR3 is CASSPTGRGETQYF. CDR3 nucleotide sequence: TGCGCCAGCAGCCCGACGGGGCGCGGAGAGACCCAGTACTTC. The variable domain in full, completed from reference TRBV5-1 and TRBJ2-5, reads KAGVTQTPRYLIKTRGQQVTLSCSPISGHRSVSWYQQTPGQGLQFLFEYFSETQRNKGNFPGRFSGRQFSNSRSEMNVSTLELGDSALYLCASSPTGRGETQYFGPGTRLLVL.